Detailed here is one T cell receptor (beta chain). Sequencing was performed with immunoSEQ multiplex PCR; in TCRdb, only in-frame clones are kept and a portion is missing. This repertoire shows about 170,000 clones, just under 85% found once; its top ten account for 2.5% to 3%. The CDR3 is made up of 14 amino acids. Trimming cost V 6 bases and J 3 bases; bases outside gene matches: 11. Per the germline V gene, CDR1 is SQVTM and CDR2 is ANQGSEA. The data were obtained in a study of blood T cell repertoires in COVID-19. Specimen: peripheral blood. The chain combines TRBV29-1 with TRBJ2-7; 7 nucleotides agree with TRBD1. The origin of this receptor is a woman aged 80 or over with COVID-19, enrolled during active disease. As DNA, the CDR3 is TGCAGCGTCCTCCGAAGGGACAGAGGCTACGAGCAGTACTTC. Translating it yields CSVLRRDRGYEQYF.